This T cell receptor beta chain was recorded in a study of T cell responses to AZD1222 COVID-19 vaccine. The study's findings and limits: Clonal diversity may have been underestimated in mostly white British donors. Targeting of unmutated variant regions was reportedly seen in nearly half of spike-specific TCRs. Spike-wide coverage was observed for vaccine-associated CD4 TCRs, with dominant responses at 160-218 and 743-854.

On this clone itself: Antigen unknown.

CDR1 and CDR2 from the germline V gene are MNHEY and SMNVEV (reference sequence). The CDR3 sequence is 18 residues long. The ends lost 7 bases at V and 6 bases at J; junction bases unmatched: 11. Sequencing used immunoSEQ multiplex PCR; TCRdb keeps in-frame clones, though not all of them. The sample comprises more than 85,000 clones, 70% to 80% of which are singletons, and over 20% rests with the top ten. The chain joins TRBV27 to TRBJ2-2; TRBD2 matches at 16 bases. The sequenced sample was peripheral blood, obtained on day 0 of AZD1222 vaccination. The clonotype was recovered from an adult in good health. The CDR3 loop reads CASNLKGTSGRGPGELFF. Written as DNA, the CDR3 is TGTGCCAGCAACCTAAAGGGGACTAGCGGGAGGGGTCCCGGGGAGCTGTTTTTT.